The rows below give T cell receptor beta chains drawn from one sample of a study of T cell changes during pregnancy in multiple sclerosis. TCRdb's copy holds only in-frame clones and misses some; the assay was immunoSEQ multiplex PCR. This sample has about 80,000 clones, with approximately 90% found just once. The sequenced sample was peripheral blood, obtained before pregnancy. All receptors derive from a female donor with multiple sclerosis, enrolled in a pregnancy study. Each CDR3 is given with its conserved first and last residue. D genes are given only for firm matches. Not all rows give a size; the values are once, few, many and, for expanded clones, a class.

j_call d_call v_call clone_size cdr3_aa cdr3_nt
TRBJ1-4 TRBD1 TRBV2 NA CASSPDRGREKLFF TGTGCCAGCAGTCCGGACAGGGGGCGTGAAAAACTGTTTTTT
TRBJ1-1 NA TRBV7-3 NA CASSLGTGHETEAFF TGTGCCAGCAGCTTAGGAACAGGGCATGAGACTGAAGCTTTCTTT
TRBJ2-2 TRBD1 TRBV11-2 NA CASSWTGRRGELFF TGTGCCAGCAGCTGGACAGGGCGTCGCGGGGAGCTGTTTTTT
TRBJ1-1 TRBD1 TRBV5-1 NA CASSLAQGSAEAFF TGCGCCAGCAGCTTGGCACAGGGGTCGGCTGAAGCTTTCTTT
TRBJ2-5 NA TRBV11-3 NA CASSPLDSETQYF TGTGCCAGCAGCCCTCTGGACTCAGAGACCCAGTACTTC
TRBJ2-3 TRBD1 TRBV5-1 NA CASGTEGGRGDTQYF TGCGCCAGCGGCACGGAAGGGGGCCGAGGAGATACGCAGTATTTT
TRBJ2-2 TRBD2 TRBV28 NA CASSFERGADTGELFF TGTGCCAGCAGTTTCGAGCGGGGGGCCGACACCGGGGAGCTGTTTTTT
TRBJ2-7 TRBD1 TRBV19 NA CASSIALDRGAYEQYF TGTGCCAGTAGTATAGCACTGGACAGGGGGGCCTACGAGCAGTACTTC
TRBJ1-3 NA TRBV7-2 NA CASSLDSTRGNTIYF TGTGCCAGCAGCCTCGACAGCACTCGAGGAAACACCATATATTTT
TRBJ1-2 TRBD1 TRBV4-1 NA CASSQGDRNYGYTF TGCGCCAGCAGCCAAGGGGACAGAAACTATGGCTACACCTTC
TRBJ2-3 TRBD2 TRBV4-2 NA CASSQGIQRGLYTDTQYF TGTGCCAGCAGCCAAGGTATCCAGCGGGGGCTCTACACAGATACGCAGTATTTT
TRBJ2-2 NA TRBV9 once CASSVEGVGELFF TGTGCCAGCAGCGTAGAAGGGGTCGGGGAGCTGTTTTTT
TRBJ1-2 TRBD1 TRBV6-5 NA CASSGQVVNYGYTF TGTGCCAGCAGTGGACAGGTAGTTAACTATGGCTACACCTTC
TRBJ2-5 TRBD1 TRBV2 NA CASSSGQGALQETQYF TGTGCCAGCAGTTCTGGACAGGGGGCACTACAAGAGACCCAGTACTTC
TRBJ2-7 NA TRBV19 NA CASSSRTKHYEQYF TGTGCCAGTAGTTCCAGGACAAAGCACTACGAGCAGTACTTC
TRBJ1-4 NA TRBV5-3 NA CARSGETLGEWDEKLFF TGTGCCAGAAGCGGAGAGACCCTAGGGGAATGGGATGAAAAACTGTTTTTT
TRBJ2-7 TRBD1 TRBV5-1 few CASSLRDSHYEQYF TGCGCCAGCAGCTTGCGGGACAGCCACTACGAGCAGTACTTC